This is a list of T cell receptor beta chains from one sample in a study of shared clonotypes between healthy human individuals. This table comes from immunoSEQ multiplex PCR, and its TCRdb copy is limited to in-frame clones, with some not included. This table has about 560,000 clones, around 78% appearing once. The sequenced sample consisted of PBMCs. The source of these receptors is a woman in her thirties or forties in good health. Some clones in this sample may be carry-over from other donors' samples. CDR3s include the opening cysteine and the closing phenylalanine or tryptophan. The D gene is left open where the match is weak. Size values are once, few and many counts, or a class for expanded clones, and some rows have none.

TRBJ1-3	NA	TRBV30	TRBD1	TGTGCCTGCTCACAGGGGGCCGGAAACACCATATATTTT	CACSQGAGNTIYF
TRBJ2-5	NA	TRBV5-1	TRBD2	TGCGCCAGCAGCCCTAGCGGGGGGATCGGGGCCCAGTACTTC	CASSPSGGIGAQYF
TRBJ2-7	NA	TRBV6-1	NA	TGTGCCAGCAGTGGAAAACGTAACTCCTACGAGCAGTACTTC	CASSGKRNSYEQYF
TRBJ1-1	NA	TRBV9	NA	TGTGCCAGCAGTCTAAAGGGGGATGGCACTGAAGCTTTCTTT	CASSLKGDGTEAFF
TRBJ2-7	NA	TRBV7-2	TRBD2	TGTGCCAGCAGCTGGTCGGGAGGGCCCTACGAGCAGTACTTC	CASSWSGGPYEQYF
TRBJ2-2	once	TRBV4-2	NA	TGTGCCAGCAGCCAAGCGGTCACCGGGGAGCTGTTTTTT	CASSQAVTGELFF
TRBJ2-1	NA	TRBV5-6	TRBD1	TGTGCCAGCCTCAGGGGGAGCTCCTACAATGAGCAGTTCTTC	CASLRGSSYNEQFF
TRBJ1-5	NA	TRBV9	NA	TGTGCCAGCAGCCCCTTCGGACGCAATCAGCCCCAGCATTTT	CASSPFGRNQPQHF
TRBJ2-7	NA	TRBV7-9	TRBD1	TGTGCCAGCAGCCCCACAGGGGGCTACTCCTACGAGCAGTACTTC	CASSPTGGYSYEQYF
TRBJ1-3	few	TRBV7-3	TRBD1	TGTGCCAGCAGCGAACGACAGGGCTCTGGAAACACCATATATTTT	CASSERQGSGNTIYF
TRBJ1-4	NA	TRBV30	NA	TGTGCCTGGGACAGGAACCCATCCGAAAAACTGTTTTTT	CAWDRNPSEKLFF
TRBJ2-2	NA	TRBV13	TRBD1	TGTGCCATCCGGGACAGGGGGCCCGGGGAGCTGTTTTTT	CAIRDRGPGELFF
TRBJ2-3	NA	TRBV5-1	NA	TGCGCCAGCAGCTTGTTTTCAGCGCCAGATACGCAGTATTTT	CASSLFSAPDTQYF
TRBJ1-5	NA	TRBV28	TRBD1	TGTGCCAGCAGTTCTCCGGACAGGGACACTCAGCCCCAGCATTTT	CASSSPDRDTQPQHF
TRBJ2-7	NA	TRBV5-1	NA	TGCGCCAGCAGCTTGGCGAGTCTAGGAGGGGTCGAGCAGTACTTC	CASSLASLGGVEQYF
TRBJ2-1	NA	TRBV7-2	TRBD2	TGTGCCAGCAGCCTACCCCTAGGGAGCGGGGTCAGGAATGAGCAGTTCTTC	CASSLPLGSGVRNEQFF
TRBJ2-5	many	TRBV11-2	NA	TGTGCCAGCAGCTTAGTACGCCACGAGGGACCGCAGACCCGAGAGACCCAGTACTTC	CASSLVRHEGPQTRETQYF
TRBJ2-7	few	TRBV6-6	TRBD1	TGTGCCAGCAGGTTACAGGGGGTACTCTACGAGCAGTACTTC	CASRLQGVLYEQYF
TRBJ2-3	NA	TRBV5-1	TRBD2	TGCGCCAGCAGCTTGGCCCTAGCGGGAGCTAGCACAGATACGCAGTATTTT	CASSLALAGASTDTQYF
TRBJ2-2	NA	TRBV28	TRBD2	TGTGCCAGCGGGGGACTAGCGGCGAACACCGGGGAGCTGTTTTTT	CASGGLAANTGELFF
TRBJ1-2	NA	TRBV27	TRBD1	TGTGCCAGCAGTCCGAGAGACAGGGGAGGTGGCTACACCTTC	CASSPRDRGGGYTF
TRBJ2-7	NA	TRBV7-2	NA	TGTGCCAGCAGCTTACGAGTGGGCCAGGACGAGCAGTACTTC	CASSLRVGQDEQYF
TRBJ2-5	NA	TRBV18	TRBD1	TGTGCCAGCTCACCTTTCCTTGGGACAGGGGGTCGAGAGACCCAGTACTTC	CASSPFLGTGGRETQYF
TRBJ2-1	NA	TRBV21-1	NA	TGTGCCAGCAAAACGAAGCAGTTCTTC	CASKTKQFF
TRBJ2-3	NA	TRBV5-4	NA	TGTGCCAGCAGCTTGGGCGATTGGCGGGACGCAGATACGCAGTATTTT	CASSLGDWRDADTQYF
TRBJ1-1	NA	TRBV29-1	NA	TGCAGCGTGGGAACAAGGACAGAGAACACTGAAGCTTTCTTT	CSVGTRTENTEAFF
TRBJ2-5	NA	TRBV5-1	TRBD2	TGCGCCAGCAGCTTAGGAGCCCTAGCGGGAGTAGGGGAGACCCAGTACTTC	CASSLGALAGVGETQYF
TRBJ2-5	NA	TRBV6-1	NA	TGTGCCAGCAGTTTTCCGCGGTCTACCCAGTACTTC	CASSFPRSTQYF
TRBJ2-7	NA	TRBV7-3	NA	TGTGCCAGCAGCCTTGGACCGAATTCAGCCTACGAGCAGTACTTC	CASSLGPNSAYEQYF
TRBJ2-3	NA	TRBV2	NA	TGTGCCACCCAAACCCCGACAGATACGCAGTATTTT	CATQTPTDTQYF
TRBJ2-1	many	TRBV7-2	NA	TGTGCCAGCAGCAACACGGGACTGGCGATAGGGTTCTACAATGAGCAGTTCTTC	CASSNTGLAIGFYNEQFF
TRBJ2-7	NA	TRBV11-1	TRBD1	TGTGCCAGCAGCTCTTATTTTACCGGGACAGGTAGCTCCTACGAGCAGTACTTC	CASSSYFTGTGSSYEQYF
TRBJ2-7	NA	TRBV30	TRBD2	TGTGCCTGGAGCAACGAGCGGGGGGGAAGCTACGAGCAGTACTTC	CAWSNERGGSYEQYF
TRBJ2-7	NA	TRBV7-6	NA	TGTGCCAGCAGTCTTACTACCACAGGCAACTACGAGCAGTACTTC	CASSLTTTGNYEQYF
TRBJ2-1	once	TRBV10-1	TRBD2	TGCGCCAGCAGTAGACTAGCGGGAAGCGATGAGCAGTTCTTC	CASSRLAGSDEQFF
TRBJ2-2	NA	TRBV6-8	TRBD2	TGTGCCACCGCGACTAGCGGTAACACCGGGGAGCTGTTTTTT	CATATSGNTGELFF
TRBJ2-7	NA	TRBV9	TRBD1	TGTGCCAGCAGCGTAGGTGGGACAGGGACCTACGAGCAGTACTTC	CASSVGGTGTYEQYF
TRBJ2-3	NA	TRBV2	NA	TGTGCCAGCAGTGCGGGCCAGCGTTATACTAGCACAGATACGCAGTATTTT	CASSAGQRYTSTDTQYF
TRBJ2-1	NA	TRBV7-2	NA	TGTGCCAGCAGCTTAGTTGCGCGATGGGGCGCCTGGGATGAGCAGTTCTTC	CASSLVARWGAWDEQFF
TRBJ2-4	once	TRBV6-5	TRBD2	TGTGCCAGCGGAGTAGCGGGTAACATTCAGTACTTC	CASGVAGNIQYF
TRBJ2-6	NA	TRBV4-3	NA	TGCGCCAGCAGCCAAGAGGTGGGCTCTGGGGCCAACGTCCTGACTTTC	CASSQEVGSGANVLTF
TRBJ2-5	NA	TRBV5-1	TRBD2	TGCGCCAGCAGCTCACCGGGACTAACGGATAACCAAGAGACCCAGTACTTC	CASSSPGLTDNQETQYF
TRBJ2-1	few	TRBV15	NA	TGTGCCACCAGCAGAGAAAGAAATGAGCAGTTCTTC	CATSRERNEQFF
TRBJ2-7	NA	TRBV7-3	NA	TGTGCCAGCAGCCCTCAACAGGGCGCCTACGAGCAGTACTTC	CASSPQQGAYEQYF
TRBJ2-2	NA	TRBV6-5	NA	TGTGCCAGTTCCCGACAGGTTGCTACCGGGGAGCTGTTTTTT	CASSRQVATGELFF
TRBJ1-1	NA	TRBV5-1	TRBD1	TGCGCCAGCAGCTTGGCCCGCGGGACAGGGGGGCGGGGGCTCACTGAAGCTTTCTTT	CASSLARGTGGRGLTEAFF